The 9 T cell receptor beta chains below all came from one sample that was sequenced in a study of blood T cell repertoires in COVID-19. Assay used: immunoSEQ multiplex PCR; TCRdb lists only in-frame clones, some missing. The sample includes some 250,000 clones, around nine tenths of them seen just once. The sample consisted of peripheral blood. These receptors were collected from a woman in her 40s who had recovered from COVID-19.

The chain carries TRBV24-1 and TRBJ2-1, with D tentatively TRBD2 (5 bases). The CDR3 has 15 amino acids. Germline CDR1 KGHDR, CDR2 SFDVKD. V lost 6 bases and J 6 bases, leaving 17 bases between the germline ends. The CDR3 is CATSPPSGPTNEQFF. The DNA of the CDR3 is TGTGCCACCAGTCCCCCGAGCGGCCCTACCAATGAGCAGTTCTTC.

The chain couples TRBV7-9 to TRBJ2-1; 11 bases match TRBD2. With V trimmed by 1 base and J by 6 bases, 14 bases remained unmatched. This CDR3 contains 19 residues. Germline lookup yields CDR1 SEHNR and CDR2 FQNEAQ (reference sequence). CDR3 sequence (DNA): TGTGCCAGCAGCTTAGGTCTCTTAGCGGGAGGGAGCGTGGGCAATGAGCAGTTCTTC. Encoded protein: CASSLGLLAGGSVGNEQFF.

CDR3 protein: CASSRTSGWYNEQFF. In nucleotides, the CDR3 is TGTGCCAGCAGCCGGACTAGCGGGTGGTACAATGAGCAGTTCTTC. The V call is TRBV14, the J call TRBJ2-1, with TRBD2 identical over 11 bases. The germline V gene encodes CDR1 SGHDN and CDR2 FVKESK. The CDR3 sequence is 15 residues long. With V trimmed by 4 bases and J by 4 bases, 3 bases remained unmatched.

This chain uses TRBV7-2 with TRBJ2-3; 8 bases align to TRBD2. CDR1 is SGHTA and CDR2 is FQGNSA in the germline V gene. With V trimmed by 5 bases and J by 5 bases, 3 bases remained unmatched. The CDR3 has 13 residues. As DNA, the CDR3 is TGTGCCAGCAGCCGCGGGGGGCGAGATACGCAGTATTTT. The encoded protein is CASSRGGRDTQYF.

The CDR3 bases are TGTGCCAGCAGCTTAGAGCCAGGACACAGCAATCAGCCCCAGCATTTT. Translated: CASSLEPGHSNQPQHF. V is TRBV5-8 and J is TRBJ1-5; TRBD1 might be the D (5 bases). In germline, CDR1 is SGHTS, CDR2 YDEGEE. The CDR3 sequence is 16 residues long. Trimming stripped 2 bases from V and 1 base from J, with 13 bases between.

This chain uses TRBV7-9 with TRBJ2-7, with 14 bases matching TRBD2. This CDR3 has 16 residues. V lost 5 bases, J lost 9 bases, and 12 bases stayed unmatched. Germline V gene data show CDR1 as SEHNR and CDR2 as FQNEAQ (reference sequence). In DNA form, the CDR3 reads TGTGCCAGCAGCCCAGAACGGACTAGCGGGAGGTCAGGGCAGTACTTC. Translated, it gives CASSPERTSGRSGQYF.

The chain is built from TRBV7-8 and TRBJ2-7; 12 positions match TRBD2. Per germline, CDR1 SGHVS and CDR2 FQNEAQ. Trimming at V came to 5 bases and at J to 4 bases, leaving 3 bases not matched to a gene. There are 14 residues in the CDR3. CDR3 DNA sequence: TGTGCCAGCAGCAAAGGACTAGCGGGATACGAGCAGTACGTC. Translating gives CASSKGLAGYEQYV.

As for this clone: Within the sample, other DNA sequences also encode this same CDR3. This chain links TRBV7-2 with TRBJ1-4, with 10 bases that match TRBD1. V dropped 1 base and J dropped 5; count of bases not matched to a gene: 4. CDR1 is SGHTA and CDR2 is FQGNSA in the germline V gene. This CDR3 comprises 16 residues. The CDR3 nucleotides are TGTGCCAGCAGCTTAGGCCCGGGACAGGGGAATGAAAAACTGTTTTTT. This encodes CASSLGPGQGNEKLFF.

V usage is TRBV5-1 and J usage is TRBJ1-4; the D is unclear. Germline-derived CDR1 and CDR2 are SGHRS and YFSETQ. V lost 0 bases and J 0 bases, leaving 12 bases between the germline ends. The CDR3 is made up of 17 amino acids. CDR3 region: CASSLAPQFATNEKLFF. CDR3 nucleotide sequence: TGCGCCAGCAGCTTGGCCCCCCAGTTCGCAACTAATGAAAAACTGTTTTTT. The full variable domain, completed using reference TRBV5-1 and TRBJ1-4, is KAGVTQTPRYLIKTRGQQVTLSCSPISGHRSVSWYQQTPGQGLQFLFEYFSETQRNKGNFPGRFSGRQFSNSRSEMNVSTLELGDSALYLCASSLAPQFATNEKLFFGSGTQLSVL.